These 13 T cell receptor beta chains share one sample of origin, sequenced in a study of beta chain features in type 1 diabetes. Study-level results: Shorter TCRB CDR3s, moderately but significantly so, were found in Type 1 diabetes patients in all four CD4+ subsets.

Reverse transcribing all isolated RNA meant expressed TCRB transcripts were sequenced. Profiling relied on immunoSEQ multiplex PCR, and the TCRdb table lists in-frame clones only, not all of them. Here the sample spans around 710,000 clones, approximately 13% being singletons. Their antigens are not known. Material: naive CD4+ T cells from blood. The receptors were sampled from a young man with type 1 diabetes.

A few counts support this clone. J is TRBJ2-2 and V is TRBV19, with 7 bases fitting TRBD1. The V gene end was trimmed by 7 bases and the J gene end by 4 bases; junction bases not matched to a gene: 6. Germline CDR1 LNHDA, CDR2 SQIVND (reference sequence). CDR3 length equals 14 residues. The CDR3, as DNA: TGTGCCAGTAATAAGGGGGCGGTCACCGGGGAGCTGTTTTTT. This gives the protein CASNKGAVTGELFF.

This clone was observed a handful of times. The chain joins TRBV10-3 to TRBJ1-2; 10 bases are a match to TRBD1. CDR1 and CDR2 from the germline V gene are ENHRY and SYGVKD. After removal of 3 bases from V and 2 bases from J, the junction contained 3 bases not matched to a gene. This CDR3 spans 15 amino acids. In DNA, the CDR3 is TGTGCCATCAGTGATGGGACAGGGGCCAACTATGGCTACACCTTC. It yields the protein CAISDGTGANYGYTF.

This clone was observed a few times. In DNA, the CDR3 is TGCAGCGTTAGCCCTCAACCCGGTGAAAAACTGTTTTTT. Protein sequence: CSVSPQPGEKLFF. The chain links TRBV29-1 to TRBJ1-4, with D uncertain. Germline values: CDR1 SQVTM, CDR2 ANQGSEA. The CDR3 runs to 13 residues. Trimming took off 5 bases at V and 7 bases at J, with 14 bases between the two ends.

This clone was seen a handful of times. The chain is built from TRBV7-2 and TRBJ2-3; 10 bases are a match to TRBD2. Trimming at V came to 8 bases and at J to 1 base, leaving 3 bases not matched to a gene. CDR1 is SGHTA and CDR2 is FQGNSA in the germline V gene. The CDR3 is 14 residues long. The CDR3 protein is CASGLAGGTDTQYF. In DNA, the CDR3 is TGTGCCAGCGGGCTAGCGGGAGGCACAGATACGCAGTATTTT. Supplemented by reference TRBV7-2 and TRBJ2-3, the full variable domain reads GAGVSQSPSNKVTEKGKDVELRCDPISGHTALYWYRQSLGQGLEFLIYFQGNSAPDKSGLPSDRFSAERTGGSVSTLTIQRTQQEDSAVYLCASGLAGGTDTQYFGPGTRLTVL.

The CDR3 region is CASTGYDQPQHF. The CDR3 nucleotides are TGTGCCAGCACGGGGTACGATCAGCCCCAGCATTTT. The chain has TRBV2 and TRBJ1-5; D is uncertain. Germline lookup yields CDR1 SNHLY and CDR2 FYNNEI. The germline V and J ends were trimmed by 7 bases and 5 bases, with 9 bases remaining between them. The CDR3 covers 12 residues.

There are a few counts of this clone. The chain combines TRBV7-6 with TRBJ2-5; 7 bases are shared with TRBD2. This CDR3 has 15 residues. Germline lookup yields CDR1 SGHVS and CDR2 FNYEAQ. Unmatched junction bases numbered 7, after V lost 4 bases and J lost 2 bases. In DNA, the CDR3 is TGTGCCAGCAGCTCCCTAGCGGCCGTACAAGAGACCCAGTACTTC. Translating it yields CASSSLAAVQETQYF. Complete variable domain (other parts from reference TRBV7-6 and TRBJ2-5): GAGVSQSPRYKVTKRGQDVALRCDPISGHVSLYWYRQALGQGPEFLTYFNYEAQQDKSGLPNDRFSAERPEGSISTLTIQRTEQRDSAMYRCASSSLAAVQETQYFGPGTRLLVL.

The rearrangement joins TRBV4-1 to TRBJ2-3; a weak D match, TRBD2 (6 bases). Germline assignment: CDR1 MGHRA and CDR2 YSYEKL. This CDR3 spans 17 amino acids. Trimming left V 0 bases short and J 1 base short, with 14 bases between. CDR3 amino acids: CASSQDGGSGRTDTQYF. DNA for the CDR3: TGCGCCAGCAGCCAAGATGGCGGTAGCGGCCGCACAGATACGCAGTATTTT.

This clone occurred a few times. The chain is built from TRBV6-5 and TRBJ1-2, with TRBD1 identical over 8 bases. The CDR3 has 15 amino acids. CDR1 and CDR2 from the germline V gene are MNHEY and SVGAGI. Germline trimming cut 0 bases from V and 8 bases from J; bases unmatched to any gene: 8. CDR3 sequence: CASSYSRQGASGYTF. CDR3 nucleotides: TGTGCCAGCAGTTACTCGAGGCAGGGGGCAAGCGGCTACACCTTC.

This clone was counted a few times. The chain recombines TRBV9 with TRBJ1-3; D unclear. In germline, CDR1 is SGDLS, CDR2 YYNGEE. This CDR3 is 13 amino acids long. The germline V and J ends were trimmed by 4 bases and 7 bases, with 12 bases remaining between them. The CDR3 sequence: CASSPRAENTIYF. The CDR3 DNA follows: TGTGCCAGCAGCCCCCGGGCTGAGAACACCATATATTTT.

The gene calls are TRBV11-1 and TRBJ1-1; TRBD1 is a possible D gene (6 bases). This CDR3 region has 15 residues. Germline V gene data show CDR1 as SGHAT and CDR2 as FQDESV (reference sequence). Trimming took 3 bases from V and 0 from J, leaving 11 bases between them. The CDR3 loop is CASSFLTGLNTEAFF. DNA of the CDR3: TGTGCCAGCAGCTTCTTAACAGGGTTGAACACTGAAGCTTTCTTT. Using reference TRBV11-1 and TRBJ1-1 for the parts outside the CDR3, the full variable domain is EAEVAQSPRYKITEKSQAVAFWCDPISGHATLYWYRQILGQGPELLVQFQDESVVDDSQLPKDRFSAERLKGVDSTLKIQPAELGDSAMYLCASSFLTGLNTEAFFGQGTRLTVV.

This clone was observed a handful of times. The rearrangement joins TRBV9 to TRBJ1-3; the match to TRBD1 covers 10 bases. From germline, CDR1 is SGDLS and CDR2 YYNGEE. Trimming at V came to 4 bases and at J to 0 bases, leaving 1 base not matched to a gene. The CDR3 is 15 residues long. CDR3 loop: CASSRDRGSGNTIYF. The CDR3 DNA is TGTGCCAGCAGCCGGGACAGGGGCTCTGGAAACACCATATATTTT.

This clone was seen more than once but under ten times. The V and J genes are TRBV2 and TRBJ1-5, with a possible D match to TRBD1 (5 bases). CDR1 is SNHLY, CDR2 FYNNEI, per germline. The CDR3 runs 12 residues. The V end was cut by 8 bases, the J end by 6 bases, with 11 bases between. In DNA form, the CDR3 reads TGTGCCAGCGATTGGAGGGGTCAGCCCCAGCATTTT. Its protein product is CASDWRGQPQHF. The full variable domain, completed using reference TRBV2 and TRBJ1-5, is EPEVTQTPSHQVTQMGQEVILRCVPISNHLYFYWYRQILGQKVEFLVSFYNNEISEKSEIFDDQFSVERPDGSNFTLKIRSTKLEDSAMYFCASDWRGQPQHFGDGTRLSIL.

This clone showed up just a few times. This sequence joins TRBV7-9 and TRBJ2-5; D possibly corresponds to TRBD2 (5 bases). Germline V gene data show CDR1 as SEHNR and CDR2 as FQNEAQ (reference sequence). V was trimmed by 5 bases and J by 6 bases, leaving 16 bases between them. CDR3 length: 14 residues. The CDR3 DNA sequence: TGTGCCAGCAGCCCCCTTTTGTCGGGGAAGACCCAGTACTTC. Translated: CASSPLLSGKTQYF.